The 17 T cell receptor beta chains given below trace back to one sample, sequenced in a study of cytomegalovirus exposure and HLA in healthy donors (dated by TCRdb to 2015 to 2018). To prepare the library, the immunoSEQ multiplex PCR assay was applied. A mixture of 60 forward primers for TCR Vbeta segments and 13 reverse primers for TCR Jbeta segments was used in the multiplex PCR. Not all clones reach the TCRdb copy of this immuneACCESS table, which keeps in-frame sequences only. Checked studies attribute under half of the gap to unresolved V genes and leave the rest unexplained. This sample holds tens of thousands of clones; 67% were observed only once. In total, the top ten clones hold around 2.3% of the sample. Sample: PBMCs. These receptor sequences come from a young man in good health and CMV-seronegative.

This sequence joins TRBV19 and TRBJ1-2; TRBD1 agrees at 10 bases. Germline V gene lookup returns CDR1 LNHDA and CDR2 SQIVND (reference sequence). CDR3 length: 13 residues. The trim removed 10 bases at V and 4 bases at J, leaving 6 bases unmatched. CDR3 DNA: TGTGCCACTCGGGACAGGGGTAGCTATGGCTACACCTTC. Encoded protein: CATRDRGSYGYTF.

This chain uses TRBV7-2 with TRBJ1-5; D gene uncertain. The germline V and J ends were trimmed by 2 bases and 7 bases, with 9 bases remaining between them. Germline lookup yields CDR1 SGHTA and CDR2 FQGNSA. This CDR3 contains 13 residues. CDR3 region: CASSLSMGQPQHF. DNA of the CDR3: TGTGCCAGCAGCTTATCCATGGGCCAGCCCCAGCATTTT. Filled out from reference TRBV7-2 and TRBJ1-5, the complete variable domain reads GAGVSQSPSNKVTEKGKDVELRCDPISGHTALYWYRQSLGQGLEFLIYFQGNSAPDKSGLPSDRFSAERTGGSVSTLTIQRTQQEDSAVYLCASSLSMGQPQHFGDGTRLSIL.

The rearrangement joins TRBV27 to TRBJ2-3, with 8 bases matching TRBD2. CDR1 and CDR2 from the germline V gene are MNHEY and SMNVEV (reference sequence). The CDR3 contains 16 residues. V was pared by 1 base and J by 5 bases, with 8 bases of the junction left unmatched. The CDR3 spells CASSLYVAGYGDTQYF. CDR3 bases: TGTGCCAGCAGTTTATACGTAGCGGGATATGGAGATACGCAGTATTTT.

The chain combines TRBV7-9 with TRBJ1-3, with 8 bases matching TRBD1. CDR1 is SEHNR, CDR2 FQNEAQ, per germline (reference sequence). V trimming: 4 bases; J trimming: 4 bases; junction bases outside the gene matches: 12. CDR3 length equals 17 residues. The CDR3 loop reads CASSSVVDRGRGNTIYF. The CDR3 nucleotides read TGTGCCAGCAGCTCGGTGGTCGACAGGGGTCGAGGAAACACCATATATTTT.

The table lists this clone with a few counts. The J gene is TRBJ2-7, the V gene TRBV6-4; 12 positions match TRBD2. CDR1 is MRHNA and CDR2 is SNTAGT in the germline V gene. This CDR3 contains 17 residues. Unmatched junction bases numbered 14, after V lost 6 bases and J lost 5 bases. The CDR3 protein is CASRSRTSGTYDDEQYF. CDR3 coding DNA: TGTGCCAGCAGGAGCAGGACTAGCGGGACCTACGACGACGAGCAGTACTTC.

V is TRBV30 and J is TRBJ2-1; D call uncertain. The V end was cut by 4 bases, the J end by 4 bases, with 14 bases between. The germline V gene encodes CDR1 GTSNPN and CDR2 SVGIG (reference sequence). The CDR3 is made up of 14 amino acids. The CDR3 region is CAWIARLSYNEQFF. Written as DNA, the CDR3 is TGTGCCTGGATTGCGAGACTTTCTTACAATGAGCAGTTCTTC.

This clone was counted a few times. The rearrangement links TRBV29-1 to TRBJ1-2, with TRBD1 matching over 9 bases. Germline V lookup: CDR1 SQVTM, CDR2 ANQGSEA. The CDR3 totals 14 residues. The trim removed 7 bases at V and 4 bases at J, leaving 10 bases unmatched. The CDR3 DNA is TGCAGCGCCCCGGGACAGGGTCCCTCCTATGGCTACACCTTC. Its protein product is CSAPGQGPSYGYTF.

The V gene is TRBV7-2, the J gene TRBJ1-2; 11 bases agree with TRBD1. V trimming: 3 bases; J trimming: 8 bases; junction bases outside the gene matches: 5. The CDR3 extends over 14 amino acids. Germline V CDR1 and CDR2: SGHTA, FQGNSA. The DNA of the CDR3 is TGTGCCAGCAGCTTTGGACAGGGGGCCGAAGGCTACACCTTC. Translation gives CASSFGQGAEGYTF.

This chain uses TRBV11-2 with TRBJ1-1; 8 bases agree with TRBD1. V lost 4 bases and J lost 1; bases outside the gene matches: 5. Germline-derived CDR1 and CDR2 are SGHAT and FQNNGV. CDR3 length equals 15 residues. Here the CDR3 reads CASSSGTGPNTEAFF. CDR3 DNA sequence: TGTGCCAGCAGCTCGGGGACAGGACCGAACACTGAAGCTTTCTTT.

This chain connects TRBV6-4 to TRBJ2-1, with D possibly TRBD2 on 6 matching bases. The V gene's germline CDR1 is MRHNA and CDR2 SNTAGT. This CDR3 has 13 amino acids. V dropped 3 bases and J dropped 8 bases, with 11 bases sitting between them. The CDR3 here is CASSDRGEDEQFF. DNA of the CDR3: TGTGCCAGCAGTGATAGAGGGGAGGATGAGCAGTTCTTC.

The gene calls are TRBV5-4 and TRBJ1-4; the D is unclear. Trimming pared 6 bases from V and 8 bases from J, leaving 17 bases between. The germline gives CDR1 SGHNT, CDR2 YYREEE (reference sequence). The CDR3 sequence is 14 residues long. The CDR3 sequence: CASKSSPDREKLFF. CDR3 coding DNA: TGTGCCAGCAAGTCTTCCCCTGATCGGGAAAAACTGTTTTTT.

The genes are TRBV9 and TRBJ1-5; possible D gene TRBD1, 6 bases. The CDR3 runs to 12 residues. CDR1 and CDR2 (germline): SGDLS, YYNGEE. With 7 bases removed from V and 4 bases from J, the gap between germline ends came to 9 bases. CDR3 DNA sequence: TGTGCCAGCGGGGACACTAATCAGCCCCAGCATTTT. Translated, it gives CASGDTNQPQHF.

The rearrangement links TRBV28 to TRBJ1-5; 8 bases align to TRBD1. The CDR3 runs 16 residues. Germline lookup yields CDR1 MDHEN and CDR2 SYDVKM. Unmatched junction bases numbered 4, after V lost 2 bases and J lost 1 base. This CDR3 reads CASSLRQGASNQPQHF. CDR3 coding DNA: TGTGCCAGCAGTTTAAGGCAGGGGGCAAGCAATCAGCCCCAGCATTTT. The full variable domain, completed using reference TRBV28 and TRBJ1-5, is DVKVTQSSRYLVKRTGEKVFLECVQDMDHENMFWYRQDPGLGLRLIYFSYDVKMKEKGDIPEGYSVSREKKERFSLILESASTNQTSMYLCASSLRQGASNQPQHFGDGTRLSIL.

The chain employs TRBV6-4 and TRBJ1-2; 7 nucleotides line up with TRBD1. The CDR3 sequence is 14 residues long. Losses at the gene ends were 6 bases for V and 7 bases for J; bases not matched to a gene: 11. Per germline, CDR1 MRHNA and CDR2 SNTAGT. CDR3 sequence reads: CASSRTGGRFGYTF. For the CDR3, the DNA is TGTGCCAGCAGCCGGACAGGAGGACGTTTTGGCTACACCTTC.

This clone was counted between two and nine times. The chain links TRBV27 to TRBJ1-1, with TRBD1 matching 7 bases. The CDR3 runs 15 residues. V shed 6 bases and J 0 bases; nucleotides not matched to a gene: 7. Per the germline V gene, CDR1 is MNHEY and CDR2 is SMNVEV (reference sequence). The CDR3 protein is CASRGQTGVNTEAFF. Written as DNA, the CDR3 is TGTGCCAGCAGGGGACAGACCGGCGTGAACACTGAAGCTTTCTTT.

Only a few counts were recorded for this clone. The chain's CDR3 is CASSQDVFTNSPLHF. The DNA of the CDR3 is TGTGCCAGCAGCCAAGATGTTTTCACAAATTCACCCCTCCACTTT. The V call is TRBV4-2, the J call TRBJ1-6; D not resolved. The CDR3 is 15 residues long. Germline values: CDR1 LGHNA, CDR2 YNFKEQ. V was pared by 0 bases and J by 7 bases, with 10 bases between.

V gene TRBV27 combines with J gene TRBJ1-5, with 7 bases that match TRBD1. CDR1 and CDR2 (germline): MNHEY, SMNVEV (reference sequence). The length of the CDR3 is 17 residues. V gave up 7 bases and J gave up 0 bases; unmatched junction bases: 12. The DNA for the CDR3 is TGTGCCAGCAAACCGGCCGGGACAGACTATAGCAATCAGCCCCAGCATTTT. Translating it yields CASKPAGTDYSNQPQHF.